This T cell receptor beta chain is drawn from a study of metastatic and nonmetastatic thyroid tumors. On the study more broadly: Repertoire data that came from the blood and tumor or nodule tissue of malignant and benign thyroid patients were compared. Study-level points and caveats: According to reports, the diversity of TCR beta was significantly higher in malignant thyroid tumors than in benign nodules, and this held in both blood and tumor samples.

Each patient went into thyroid surgery without having received any treatment. This clone is medium-sized in the sample. The antigen is not known. TCRdb reprocessed the PCR reads via MiXCR. The data hold around 61,000 clones, with 25% to 35% observed a single time. Germline V gives CDR1 SGHTA, CDR2 FQGNSA. Trimming took 3 bases from V and 4 from J, leaving 11 bases between them. This CDR3 is built from 14 residues. The sample consisted of blood. This chain connects TRBV7-2 to TRBJ2-3, with D perhaps matching TRBD2 (6 bases). The sequence derives from a female donor with papillary thyroid cancer or a benign thyroid nodule (not recorded which). Some clones in this sample may be carry-over from other donors' samples. The CDR3 DNA sequence: TGTGCCAGCAGCTTGGAGGGACGCGCAGATACGCAGTATTTT. Its translation is CASSLEGRADTQYF.